A single sample is the source of the 10 T cell receptor beta chains below, sequenced in a study of shared clonotypes between healthy human individuals. Generated by immunoSEQ multiplex PCR, the TCRdb table keeps only in-frame clones and is missing some. Among 470,000 or so clones, approximately 78% were seen once, and the ten largest hold 9.5% to 15%. Sequencing used PBMCs. The receptors shown here come from a woman in her thirties or forties in good health. Some clones in this sample may be carry-over from other donors' samples.

The chain combines TRBV27 with TRBJ1-3; D is uncertain. Trimming left V 6 bases short and J 0 bases short, with 9 bases between. This CDR3 region has 14 residues. The germline V gene has CDR1 MNHEY and CDR2 SMNVEV (reference sequence). CDR3 sequence: CASSPISSGNTIYF. The CDR3, as DNA: TGTGCCAGCAGCCCGATAAGCTCTGGAAACACCATATATTTT.

This chain links TRBV5-1 with TRBJ2-7, with TRBD1 matching over 7 bases. This CDR3 contains 14 residues. Germline assignment: CDR1 SGHRS and CDR2 YFSETQ. V was pared by 4 bases and J by 2 bases, with 6 bases of the junction left unmatched. The CDR3 loop reads CASSTTGAAYEQYF. The CDR3 DNA is TGCGCCAGCAGCACCACAGGGGCGGCCTACGAGCAGTACTTC.

This rearrangement joins TRBV5-5 to TRBJ2-7; D unclear. The V end lost 4 bases, the J end lost 3 bases, and 17 bases lay between the germline ends. From germline, CDR1 is SGHKS and CDR2 YYEKEE (reference sequence). The CDR3 has 15 residues. This CDR3 reads CASSDDGIPFYEQYF. The CDR3 DNA sequence: TGTGCCAGCAGCGACGACGGAATACCATTCTACGAGCAGTACTTC.

The gene calls are TRBV6-1 and TRBJ2-5, with TRBD1 matching 7 bases. In germline, CDR1 is MNHNS, CDR2 SASEGT. The CDR3 has 14 residues. Unmatched junction bases numbered 8, after V lost 4 bases and J lost 6 bases. CDR3 coding DNA: TGTGCCAGCAGTGCCGTACAGGGGTCACAGACCCAGTACTTC. It codes for CASSAVQGSQTQYF.

In the case of this clone: The same CDR3 arises from other DNA sequences in this sample as well. The chain links TRBV5-4 to TRBJ2-3; D gene uncertain. The CDR3 is made up of 13 amino acids. V lost 0 bases and J lost 2, with 4 bases in between. Germline V gene data show CDR1 as SGHNT and CDR2 as YYREEE (reference sequence). CDR3 protein: CASSLDFTDTQYF. The CDR3, as DNA: TGTGCCAGCAGCTTGGACTTCACAGATACGCAGTATTTT. Using reference TRBV5-4 and TRBJ2-3 for the parts outside the CDR3, the full variable domain is ETGVTQSPTHLIKTRGQQVTLRCSSQSGHNTVSWYQQALGQGPQFIFQYYREEENGRGNFPPRFSGLQFPNYSSELNVNALELDDSALYLCASSLDFTDTQYFGPGTRLTVL.

This chain joins TRBV14 and TRBJ2-1; 11 bases match TRBD2. The CDR3 runs to 16 residues. V lost 1 base and J lost 8; bases outside the gene matches: 7. CDR1 is SGHDN, CDR2 FVKESK, per germline. DNA of the CDR3: TGTGCCAGCAGCCAAGTAGTACTAGCGGGAGTGCATGAGCAGTTCTTC. Residues: CASSQVVLAGVHEQFF.

This chain links TRBV11-2 with TRBJ2-1, with D hard to call. V was trimmed by 2 bases and J by 0 bases, leaving 5 bases between them. This CDR3 contains 14 residues. The germline V gene encodes CDR1 SGHAT and CDR2 FQNNGV. CDR3 in DNA: TGTGCCAGCAGCTTACAGAGCTCCTACAATGAGCAGTTCTTC. Amino acids: CASSLQSSYNEQFF.

This clone was observed once. The CDR3 loop is CASSQAGLGYNEQFF. The DNA of the CDR3 is TGCGCCAGCAGCCAAGCAGGGTTAGGGTACAATGAGCAGTTCTTC. The chain is built from TRBV4-1 and TRBJ2-1; a weak D match, TRBD1 (5 bases). The CDR3 is 15 amino acids. The germline V and J ends were trimmed by 1 base and 4 bases, with 11 bases remaining between them. The germline CDR1 and CDR2 sequences are MGHRA and YSYEKL.

The chain carries TRBV19 and TRBJ2-1; 10 nucleotides match TRBD2. The trim removed 5 bases at V and 0 bases at J, leaving 16 bases unmatched. Germline CDR1 LNHDA, CDR2 SQIVND (reference sequence). CDR3 length equals 20 residues. The CDR3 region is CASSHRPGRASGSSYNEQFF. The DNA for the CDR3 is TGTGCCAGTAGTCACCGACCGGGGCGGGCTAGCGGGAGCTCCTACAATGAGCAGTTCTTC.

The chain couples TRBV7-2 to TRBJ1-1; D is perhaps TRBD1 (6 bases). The V end was cut by 3 bases, the J end by 1 base, with 12 bases between. From germline, CDR1 is SGHTA and CDR2 FQGNSA. There are 15 residues in the CDR3. The CDR3 here is CASSLGGASNTEAFF. The CDR3 nucleotides are TGTGCCAGCAGCTTGGGGGGGGCCTCGAACACTGAAGCTTTCTTT.